These T cell receptor beta chains were read from a single sample in a study of T cells after posttransplantation cyclophosphamide. Produced via immunoSEQ multiplex PCR; TCRdb's table is partial and in-frame only. Among fewer than 10,000 clones listed, more than 75% were seen once. This specimen consisted of PBMCs, obtained after allogeneic stem cell transplant with posttransplant cyclophosphamide. The receptor set was obtained from a female patient aged 40-50 years who received an allogeneic stem cell transplant from an unrelated donor, was CMV-positive, and had no GVHD. The graft donor may be the source of some T cells. Both conserved end residues are part of each CDR3. Fields, in order: J gene, D gene, clone size, V gene, CDR3 protein, CDR3 DNA. D genes are given only for firm matches. Size values are once, few and many counts, or a class for expanded clones, and some rows have none.

J: TRBJ2-2; D: TRBD2; size: .; V: TRBV4-2; CDR3: CASSPSGGATGELFF; DNA: TGTGCCAGCTCACCTAGCGGGGGGGCTACCGGGGAGCTGTTTTTT
J: TRBJ1-1; D: .; size: .; V: TRBV5-1; CDR3: CASRPMRNTEAFF; DNA: TGCGCCAGCAGACCGATGAGGAACACTGAAGCTTTCTTT
J: TRBJ2-2; D: TRBD2; size: .; V: TRBV2; CDR3: CASSAELAGVGTGELFF; DNA: TGTGCCAGCAGTGCAGAACTAGCGGGGGTAGGCACCGGGGAGCTGTTTTTT
J: TRBJ2-5; D: .; size: .; V: TRBV5-4; CDR3: CASTKGGGEETQYF; DNA: TGTGCCAGCACCAAAGGGGGAGGGGAAGAGACCCAGTACTTC
J: TRBJ2-3; D: .; size: .; V: TRBV28; CDR3: CASRGVQFTDTQYF; DNA: TGTGCCAGCAGAGGGGTACAGTTCACAGATACGCAGTATTTT
J: TRBJ2-3; D: .; size: .; V: TRBV12-2; CDR3: CARHETSGRTDTQYF; DNA: TGTGCAAGACACGAGACTAGCGGGAGGACAGATACGCAGTATTTT
J: TRBJ2-1; D: .; size: .; V: TRBV11-3; CDR3: CASSSSRTEHNEQFF; DNA: TGTGCCAGCAGCTCTTCGCGGACAGAGCACAATGAGCAGTTCTTC
J: TRBJ1-1; D: .; size: .; V: TRBV6-4; CDR3: CASSDGAGLNTEAFF; DNA: TGTGCCAGCAGTGACGGGGCAGGGTTGAACACTGAAGCTTTCTTT
J: TRBJ1-2; D: .; size: .; V: TRBV18; CDR3: CASSPPSRGVWLDGYTF; DNA: TGTGCCAGCTCACCCCCGTCACGAGGCGTCTGGCTGGATGGCTACACCTTC
J: TRBJ2-2; D: TRBD1; size: once; V: TRBV28; CDR3: CASTPPRQGRGTGELFF; DNA: TGTGCCAGCACTCCACCCCGACAGGGCAGAGGCACCGGGGAGCTGTTTTTT
J: TRBJ1-2; D: .; size: .; V: TRBV6-6; CDR3: CASRQGTLGGYTF; DNA: TGTGCCAGCCGGCAGGGCACCCTCGGCGGCTACACCTTC
J: TRBJ2-5; D: .; size: .; V: TRBV4-3; CDR3: CASSPACLDRETQYF; DNA: TGCGCCAGCAGCCCAGCCTGCCTCGACAGAGAGACCCAGTACTTC
J: TRBJ2-5; D: .; size: few; V: TRBV7-2; CDR3: CASSLVWDTPQETQYF; DNA: TGTGCCAGCAGCTTAGTCTGGGACACGCCCCAAGAGACCCAGTACTTC
J: TRBJ1-1; D: TRBD1; size: .; V: TRBV7-3; CDR3: CASSLRGTGVNTEAFF; DNA: TGTGCCAGCAGCTTACGGGGGACAGGAGTGAACACTGAAGCTTTCTTT
J: TRBJ2-7; D: TRBD1; size: .; V: TRBV7-2; CDR3: CASSGRQGPYEQYF; DNA: TGTGCCAGCAGCGGGCGACAGGGTCCCTACGAGCAGTACTTC
J: TRBJ1-4; D: TRBD1; size: .; V: TRBV5-1; CDR3: CASSSGQGAYNEKLFF; DNA: TGCGCCAGCAGCTCGGGACAGGGGGCCTATAATGAAAAACTGTTTTTT
J: TRBJ1-2; D: TRBD1; size: .; V: TRBV5-1; CDR3: CASSLTGQGYGYTF; DNA: TGCGCCAGCAGCCTTACAGGACAGGGGTATGGCTACACCTTC
J: TRBJ2-3; D: .; size: once; V: TRBV2; CDR3: CASSLTDTQYF; DNA: TGTGCCAGCAGTCTGACAGATACGCAGTATTTT
J: TRBJ1-1; D: .; size: few; V: TRBV14; CDR3: CASSPLTGTEAFF; DNA: TGTGCCAGCAGCCCACTAACTGGGACTGAAGCTTTCTTT
J: TRBJ1-2; D: TRBD1; size: .; V: TRBV7-2; CDR3: CASSLQGDYGYTF; DNA: TGTGCCAGCAGCTTACAGGGGGACTATGGCTACACCTTC
J: TRBJ1-2; D: TRBD1; size: once; V: TRBV6-5; CDR3: CASSHRGDYGYTF; DNA: TGTGCCAGCAGCCACAGGGGGGACTATGGCTACACCTTC
J: TRBJ2-5; D: TRBD1; size: .; V: TRBV30; CDR3: CAWGWGQTRETQYF; DNA: TGTGCCTGGGGGTGGGGACAGACAAGAGAGACCCAGTACTTC
J: TRBJ2-1; D: .; size: few; V: TRBV10-3; CDR3: CAIRDDGSSYNEQFF; DNA: TGTGCCATCAGGGACGACGGGAGCTCCTACAATGAGCAGTTCTTC
J: TRBJ1-3; D: .; size: .; V: TRBV7-2; CDR3: CASSEQVASGNTIYF; DNA: TGTGCCAGCAGCGAACAGGTAGCCTCTGGAAACACCATATATTTT
J: TRBJ2-7; D: .; size: .; V: TRBV7-2; CDR3: CASSLIGQQGPRPYEQYF; DNA: TGTGCCAGCAGCTTGATCGGGCAGCAGGGTCCCCGACCTTACGAGCAGTACTTC
J: TRBJ2-5; D: .; size: .; V: TRBV7-2; CDR3: CASSLDTLETQYF; DNA: TGTGCCAGCAGCTTAGATACTTTAGAGACCCAGTACTTC
J: TRBJ2-5; D: TRBD2; size: .; V: TRBV7-8; CDR3: CASSFLRRGGETQYF; DNA: TGTGCCAGCAGCTTCCTCCGGCGGGGGGGGGAGACCCAGTACTTC
J: TRBJ2-5; D: TRBD1; size: once; V: TRBV5-1; CDR3: CASSTDREVGTQYF; DNA: TGCGCCAGCAGCACGGACAGGGAAGTTGGGACCCAGTACTTC
J: TRBJ1-3; D: .; size: .; V: TRBV28; CDR3: CASTYPGNTIYF; DNA: TGTGCCAGCACTTATCCCGGAAACACCATATATTTT
J: TRBJ2-7; D: TRBD1; size: .; V: TRBV7-2; CDR3: CASSSDWDSSYEQYF; DNA: TGTGCCAGCAGCTCGGACTGGGACAGCTCCTACGAGCAGTACTTC
J: TRBJ1-2; D: .; size: .; V: TRBV29-1; CDR3: CSVAQGDYGYTF; DNA: TGCAGCGTTGCCCAGGGTGACTATGGCTACACCTTC
J: TRBJ2-7; D: .; size: .; V: TRBV4-3; CDR3: CASSQEDSPGHEQYF; DNA: TGCGCCAGCAGCCAAGAGGACTCGCCTGGGCACGAGCAGTACTTC
J: TRBJ2-3; D: .; size: .; V: TRBV7-2; CDR3: CASSLGSGIFDTQYF; DNA: TGTGCCAGCAGCTTAGGGTCAGGGATATTTGATACGCAGTATTTT
J: TRBJ2-3; D: TRBD2; size: .; V: TRBV4-2; CDR3: CASSQGAGTSGGNTDTQYF; DNA: TGTGCCAGCAGCCAAGGGGCCGGGACTAGCGGGGGCAACACAGATACGCAGTATTTT
J: TRBJ2-2; D: .; size: .; V: TRBV21-1; CDR3: CASRPGGQANTGELFF; DNA: TGTGCCAGCAGACCCGGGGGACAGGCAAACACCGGGGAGCTGTTTTTT
J: TRBJ1-1; D: .; size: .; V: TRBV7-2; CDR3: CASRGGYTEAFF; DNA: TGTGCCAGCCGGGGGGGGTACACTGAAGCTTTCTTT
J: TRBJ1-5; D: .; size: few; V: TRBV19; CDR3: CASSNENSRYSNQPQHF; DNA: TGTGCCAGTAGTAACGAGAACAGCCGATATAGCAATCAGCCCCAGCATTTT
J: TRBJ2-5; D: .; size: .; V: TRBV6-7; CDR3: CASSYLRQQFQETQYF; DNA: TGTGCCAGCAGTTACTTGAGACAGCAGTTCCAAGAGACCCAGTACTTC
J: TRBJ2-2; D: .; size: .; V: TRBV28; CDR3: CASSFLNTGELFF; DNA: TGTGCCAGCAGTTTCTTGAACACCGGGGAGCTGTTTTTT
J: TRBJ2-1; D: TRBD2; size: once; V: TRBV7-3; CDR3: CASSFLGRPAGLANNEQFF; DNA: TGTGCCAGCAGCTTCTTGGGGCGCCCAGCGGGACTGGCCAACAATGAGCAGTTCTTC
J: TRBJ2-7; D: .; size: .; V: TRBV5-6; CDR3: CASSRDVEQYF; DNA: TGTGCCAGCAGCCGGGATGTCGAGCAGTACTTC
J: TRBJ1-4; D: .; size: .; V: TRBV6-5; CDR3: CASRPANRLKKLFF; DNA: TGTGCCAGCAGACCGGCGAACAGGTTGAAAAAACTGTTTTTT
J: TRBJ1-2; D: TRBD1; size: .; V: TRBV9; CDR3: CASSVGRFTTGYDYGYTF; DNA: TGTGCCAGCAGCGTAGGCCGCTTTACGACAGGGTACGACTATGGCTACACCTTC
J: TRBJ2-1; D: .; size: .; V: TRBV5-1; CDR3: CASSWGGSSSYNEQFF; DNA: TGCGCCAGCAGCTGGGGAGGATCAAGCTCCTACAATGAGCAGTTCTTC
J: TRBJ1-1; D: TRBD1; size: .; V: TRBV5-1; CDR3: CASSVQGDLEAFF; DNA: TGCGCCAGCAGCGTACAGGGGGATCTTGAAGCTTTCTTT
J: TRBJ2-7; D: .; size: .; V: TRBV6-6; CDR3: CASSSLPGGTSHEQYF; DNA: TGTGCCAGCAGTTCCCTCCCCGGCGGAACCTCCCACGAGCAGTACTTC